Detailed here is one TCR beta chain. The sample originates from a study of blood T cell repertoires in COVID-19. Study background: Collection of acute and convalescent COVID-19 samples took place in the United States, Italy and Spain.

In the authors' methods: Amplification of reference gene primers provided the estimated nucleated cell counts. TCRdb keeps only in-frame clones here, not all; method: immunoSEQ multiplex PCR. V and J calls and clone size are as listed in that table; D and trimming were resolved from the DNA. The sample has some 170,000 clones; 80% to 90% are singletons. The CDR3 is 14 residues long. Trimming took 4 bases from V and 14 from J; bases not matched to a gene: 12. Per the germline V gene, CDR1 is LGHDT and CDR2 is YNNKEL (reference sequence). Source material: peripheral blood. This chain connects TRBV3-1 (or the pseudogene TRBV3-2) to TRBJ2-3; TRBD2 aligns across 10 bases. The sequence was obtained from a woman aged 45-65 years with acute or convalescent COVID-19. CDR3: CASSPLAGASTAYF. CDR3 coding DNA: TGTGCCAGCAGCCCGCTAGCGGGAGCTTCAACTGCGTATTTT.